This record covers a single TCR beta chain. The antigen this receptor binds is unknown. No base-level quality is on record; no much larger clone is a single base apart. Libraries were built with the immunoSEQ multiplex PCR assay. For the multiplex PCR, a mixture combining 60 forward primers for TCR Vbeta segments and 13 reverse primers for TCR Jbeta segments was used. The CDR3 region of rearranged TCR beta genes was amplified from genomic DNA with a multiplex PCR assay. The Illumina HiSeq System was used to sequence the amplified TCR beta libraries as 87-base-pair reads. The authors processed their data as follows. A later analysis counted about 80 million unique TCR beta chains across the 550 to 700 repertoires, and roughly 9.9 million of these chains were shared by at least two donors. Raw reads were error-corrected and collapsed into unique sequences with a nearest-neighbor algorithm that merged closely related sequences to remove PCR and sequencing errors. Alignment of CDR3 sequences to IMGT reference sequences was used to assign V, D and J gene segments. Each retained sequence needed at least a six-nucleotide match to both a V gene segment and a J gene segment. A rearrangement was called productive if the CDR3 had no stop codons and remained in frame with V and J, and every other rearrangement was called non-productive. Following IMGT convention, CDR3 was defined as the stretch from the second conserved V-encoded cysteine to the conserved J-encoded phenylalanine. Sequences without an unambiguous match to a single V gene segment were excluded from the earlier analysis of 587 of the donors. In an earlier analysis of several hundred of the donors, a V segment was called functional when productive rearrangements were above 56.7%, and segregating when the standard deviation between donors exceeded 5%. To diagnose cytomegalovirus status from the catalog of TCR beta chain sequences, a statistical classification framework was built. V and J gene assignment, in a later analysis, came from comparing TCR nucleotide sequences with IMGT/GENE-DB human TR gene sequences. A later analysis assigned CDR3 sequences and most-parsimonious VDJ recombination scenarios with the TCRdist pipeline. In a later analysis, every TCR beta chain was defined by the combination of its CDR3 amino acid sequence and its V-gene family, and reads without a unique V-gene family were dropped. As a way to deal with suspected cross-contamination and a sequencing artifact, a later analysis dropped roughly 600 nucleotide sequences that were highly shared and had low generation probability. In a later analysis, a clonal expansion index was calculated for each public chain from normalized within-repertoire ranks of inferred template counts. A later analysis computed generation probabilities with a VDJ recombination model fitted to out-of-frame rearrangements, and checked the results against IGoR. In a later analysis, TCR-TCR, TCR-HLA and TCR-CMV co-occurrence was scored with hypergeometric tests, and a repertoire-size bias correction was applied to TCR pairs. In a later analysis, false discovery rates were estimated by permuting HLA or CMV assignments 20 times. In a later analysis, co-occurring TCRs were grouped using DBSCAN, with TCRdist sequence similarity added in when clustering inside HLA-allele-positive subsets. For co-occurrence clustering, repertoires with fewer than 30,000 or more than 120,000 public chains were excluded, along with a handful of repertoires with anomalous nucleotide sharing. TCRdb mirrors the immuneACCESS table, restricted to in-frame sequences. Some clones are absent from its copies; in checked studies, under half trace to an unresolved V gene, and the reason for the others is unknown. V, J and clone size are taken as reported in that table, and D and trimming were inferred from the DNA itself. The table for this sample lists 120,000 or so clones; roughly 80% of them were counted only once. Of the sample, about 3.5% is held by the ten largest clones.

The germline V gene provides CDR1 SGHRS and CDR2 YFSETQ. V is pruned by 0 bases and J by 6 bases, leaving 7 bases of the junction without a gene match. The CDR3 goes from the cysteine to the phenylalanine over 16 residues. The only DNA kept is the CDR3, 48 bases in frame from the first base. The cohort consisted of some 730 healthy bone marrow donors. At the time of sampling, every cohort member was nominally healthy, though immune exposures that went unrecorded were likely present. The donor tested CMV seronegative, placing the donor among the approximately 360 seronegative members of the cohort. A peripheral blood sample was provided by each donor, and peripheral blood mononuclear cells were used for TCR beta sequencing. Genomic DNA extraction from the blood cell samples was performed with the Qiagen DNeasy Blood Extraction Kit. The sample comes from a study of cytomegalovirus exposure and HLA in healthy donors (dated by TCRdb to about 2017). Study-level background: An earlier analysis of 587 of the donors reported approximately 260 Gb of sequence data and 117 million unique TCR beta sequences obtained from around 180 million T cells. Roughly 300 gigabases of sequencing data and tens of millions of unique TCR sequences made up an early release that covered approximately 650 HLA-typed donors. The genetic ancestry cluster associated with self-reported Caucasian donors included 70% to 85% of the roughly 360 genotyped donors. The study aimed to test whether signatures of past pathogen exposure could be identified by cataloging public T cell receptors. Using immunosequencing, the study profiled T cell repertoires from 550 to 750 subjects and related those repertoires to cytomegalovirus serostatus. In addition to the first cohort of around 670 subjects, a separate validation cohort of under 150 different subjects was used. To predict cytomegalovirus infection status, the study combined high-throughput TCR immunosequencing, statistical association of individual TCRs with disease status, and machine learning. A later analysis re-analyzed previously published TCR beta repertoires from several hundred donors and added high-resolution HLA genotyping to study TCR occurrence patterns. The later analysis used no new phenotypic data to find candidate immune exposures, relying instead on TCR beta sequences and their occurrence across donors. An earlier analysis of 587 of the donors used high-throughput TCR beta sequencing to judge whether each TCR beta V gene segment behaved as functional or pseudogenic. Alongside the repertoire data, information on donor age, sex, ethnicity and CMV serostatus was compiled. Genome-wide SNP genotypes for about three fifths of the 666 donors were used in a later genetic analysis, which treated that subset as a discovery cohort. Every discovery cohort repertoire had been produced on one sequencing platform. Class I and class II HLA loci were covered by the typing at four-digit resolution. Typing coverage varied by locus: roughly 620-630 donors for A, B, C, DRB1 and DQB1; about 520 for DQA1; more than 600 for DPA1; roughly 470 for DPB1. Because of strong linkage in the cohort, roughly five DR-DQ haplotypes were treated as single units for association and clustering. Among around 400 genotyped donors of the cohort, an average of around 220,000 unique TCR beta nucleotide sequences was sequenced per donor, of which 15% to 20% were non-productive. What the research found in general, with its limitations: This cohort had only TCR beta chains sequenced, and the lack of alpha or paired-chain data limited which features could be detected. A further reported finding was that TCR beta sequences accurately predicted the HLA-A and HLA-B alleles for most subjects in the first cohort. Compared with the roughly 700-donor mean, donors in an Asian-associated ancestry cluster had fewer N-insertions in productive TCRs, according to a later genetic analysis. While some public TCRs were present in many individuals, most TCR sequences turned up only very rarely across donors. Because counts were too low, more than 15 rarely observed V segments, including chromosome 9 orphons, were left out of the earlier analysis of roughly 600 of the donors. The sequencing pipeline was judged likely to have produced a cluster of highly shared sequence variants as a technical artifact. Compared with equally common non-associated chains, HLA-associated TCR beta chains in a later analysis were more clonally expanded and had lower generation probabilities. Presence/absence analyses assumed roughly uniform sequencing depth across donors, an assumption that may not hold. Several of the top co-occurrence clusters appeared to be linked to parvovirus B19, influenza, CMV and Epstein-Barr virus, according to a later analysis. In a later analysis, TCR association rates were found to vary across HLA loci, with the most associated TCRs seen for DRB1 alleles and the fewest for HLA-C alleles. Correlated functional status among segregating V segments might reflect linkage disequilibrium, but an unknown experimental factor could not be ruled out. Some IMGT-functional V segments, including TRBV6-2 and TRBV6-3, could not be told apart with the 87-base-pair reads, so those segments were excluded. The study listed 170 or so TCR beta chains as associated with cytomegalovirus. V-gene and J-gene trimming of TCR beta chains was associated with a missense DCLRE1C variant in a later genetic analysis, and the association was replicated in an independent cohort. Specific HLA alleles were associated with roughly 16,000 TCR beta sequences at a false discovery rate of 0.05 in a later analysis. HLA typing was unavailable for some donors at each locus, so association tests used only the typed subset. CMV serostatus was the only immune exposure information available for the cohort. In vitro tests confirmed that three of the cytomegalovirus-associated TCR beta chains recognize cytomegalovirus antigens. Broadly in line with IMGT annotations, most TCR beta V segments showed up in productive rearrangements about 87% or about 30% of the time in an earlier analysis of a few hundred of the donors. In both the original and validation cohorts, the classifier was reported to diagnose cytomegalovirus status with high specificity and sensitivity. The authors suggested that the approach could potentially be generalized to other disease states and immunological phenotypes. According to a later analysis, most CMV-associated TCR beta chains appeared to be HLA-restricted, and the HLA associations seemed to be driven largely by CMV exposure. When HLA alleles, especially DR and DQ, strongly co-occurred, TCR associations were difficult to assign to individual alleles.

This clonotype was obtained from a man aged 25 to 40 in good health and CMV-seronegative. Specimen: PBMCs. The sequence joins TRBV5-1 to TRBJ2-1, with 9 junctional bases fitting TRBD1. This receptor carries the CDR3 CASSLVTGQGLNEQFF. The nucleotide sequence is given as TGCGCCAGCAGCTTGGTAACGGGACAGGGTCTCAATGAGCAGTTCTTC.